This record covers a single T cell receptor (beta chain). The antigen remains unidentified. These data are taken from a study of vaccination and CD4 T cells after COVID-19. Treatment of the sample: roughly nine-day PBMC culture with coronavirus spike peptide pools or control peptides (ViraFEST assay). Losses at the gene ends were 8 bases for V and 3 bases for J; bases not matched to a gene: 22. The CDR3 extends over 18 amino acids. Germline-derived CDR1 and CDR2 are MNHEY and SMNVEV (reference sequence). Sequence data for DNA of cultured CD4+ T cells were generated by the Oncomine TCR Beta short-read assay. TCRdb re-derived calls from the PCR reads in MiXCR, one entry per CDR3 protein. The sample lists about 20,000 distinct CDR3 sequences; about 50% were seen once.

The source is a human donor who had recovered from COVID-19. What was sequenced was CD4+ T cells from blood, cultured in vitro. The rearrangement uses TRBV27 and TRBJ2-7; 7 bases match TRBD2. CDR3 in amino acids: CASGLISGGGATIYEQYF. The CDR3 nucleotides read TGTGCCAGCGGACTTATATCGGGGGGAGGAGCGACTATCTACGAGCAGTACTTC.